The rows below give T cell receptor beta chains drawn from one sample of a study of cytomegalovirus exposure and HLA in healthy donors. Clones were read by immunoSEQ multiplex PCR, and TCRdb kept only the in-frame ones, dropping some. The table has about 130,000 clones, around 78% seen once. The material sequenced was PBMCs. These receptors originate from a man over 45 in good health and CMV-seronegative. Both conserved end residues are part of each CDR3. A D gene is named only where the DNA matches it firmly. Clone size appears in some rows only: once, few, many, or a class for an expanded clone.

-	TRBV14	TRBJ2-3	-	CASSSTGQSFDTQYF	TGTGCCAGCAGCTCAACAGGGCAGAGCTTCGATACGCAGTATTTT
-	TRBV2	TRBJ2-5	TRBD1	CASRGDSQETQYF	TGTGCCAGCAGGGGGGACAGCCAAGAGACCCAGTACTTC
once	TRBV29-1	TRBJ2-1	TRBD1	CSVEEQGYGEQFF	TGCAGCGTTGAAGAACAGGGGTACGGTGAGCAGTTCTTC
-	TRBV19	TRBJ1-1	-	CASSYRDTEAFF	TGTGCCAGTAGTTACAGGGACACTGAAGCTTTCTTT
-	TRBV5-1	TRBJ1-2	TRBD1	CASSATGGEDYGYTF	TGCGCCAGCAGCGCGACAGGGGGCGAGGACTATGGCTACACCTTC
-	TRBV19	TRBJ1-2	TRBD1	CASSSQTTGGVFSNYGYTF	TGTGCCAGTAGTTCCCAGACCACAGGGGGCGTCTTCTCTAACTATGGCTACACCTTC
-	TRBV2	TRBJ1-1	-	CASSESIGGRRTEAFF	TGTGCCAGCAGTGAAAGTATAGGGGGTAGGCGCACTGAAGCTTTCTTT
once	TRBV9	TRBJ2-7	TRBD1	CASGPGQGSNEQYF	TGTGCCAGCGGCCCCGGACAGGGCTCCAACGAGCAGTACTTC
-	TRBV19	TRBJ1-4	TRBD1	CASSAPGTGREKLFF	TGTGCCAGTAGTGCACCCGGGACAGGGCGGGAAAAACTGTTTTTT
-	TRBV2	TRBJ2-1	TRBD2	CASSEDGSGGYNEQFF	TGTGCCAGCAGTGAAGATGGTAGCGGGGGGTACAATGAGCAGTTCTTC
-	TRBV5-6	TRBJ1-1	-	CASSSGPGAEAFF	TGTGCCAGCAGCTCAGGCCCGGGGGCTGAAGCTTTCTTT
-	TRBV2	TRBJ2-2	-	CASSESRGAGELFF	TGTGCCAGCAGTGAATCCCGGGGTGCCGGGGAGCTGTTTTTT
-	TRBV6-5	TRBJ2-7	TRBD1	CASGGSGTDSYEQYF	TGTGCCAGCGGGGGATCCGGGACAGATTCCTACGAGCAGTACTTC
-	TRBV11-3	TRBJ2-3	-	CASSTGLSRSTDTQYF	TGTGCCAGCAGCACGGGACTCTCTAGGAGCACAGATACGCAGTATTTT
-	TRBV2	TRBJ2-3	TRBD2	CASSIGLAEIDTQYF	TGTGCCAGCAGTATTGGACTAGCGGAAATAGATACGCAGTATTTT
-	TRBV7-8	TRBJ1-1	TRBD1	CASSLEYRGGGAFF	TGTGCCAGCAGCCTCGAGTACAGGGGAGGCGGAGCTTTCTTT
-	TRBV14	TRBJ1-2	-	CASSQGGYGYTF	TGTGCCAGCAGCCAGGGGGGATATGGCTACACCTTC
-	TRBV2	TRBJ1-3	-	CASSARRGTGNTIYF	TGTGCCAGCAGTGCCCGCAGGGGTACCGGAAACACCATATATTTT
-	TRBV5-5	TRBJ2-3	TRBD2	CASRGTRRADTQYF	TGTGCCAGCAGAGGGACTAGGCGGGCGGATACGCAGTATTTT
-	TRBV11-2	TRBJ1-4	-	CASSLGASNEKLFF	TGTGCCAGCAGCTTAGGGGCCTCAAATGAAAAACTGTTTTTT
-	TRBV9	TRBJ2-2	-	CASSGLGGELFF	TGTGCCAGCAGCGGCCTAGGCGGGGAGCTGTTTTTT
few	TRBV7-9	TRBJ2-1	-	CSSSTHSYEQFF	TGTTCCAGCAGCACCCACAGCTATGAGCAGTTCTTC
few	TRBV11-2	TRBJ1-2	-	CASSLNSRGYGYTF	TGTGCCAGCAGCTTAAACAGTAGGGGTTATGGCTACACCTTC
-	TRBV5-5	TRBJ1-5	TRBD1	CASSVTGGGNQPQHF	TGTGCCAGCAGCGTAACAGGGGGTGGCAATCAGCCCCAGCATTTT
-	TRBV2	TRBJ1-4	-	CASRLGSAAGEEKLFF	TGTGCCAGCAGGCTAGGGTCAGCGGCGGGGGAGGAAAAACTGTTTTTT
-	TRBV5-1	TRBJ1-6	TRBD1	CASSLATGTNSPLHF	TGCGCCAGCAGCTTGGCGACAGGGACAAATTCACCCCTCCACTTT
few	TRBV9	TRBJ2-2	TRBD1	CASSGKGANTGELFF	TGTGCCAGCAGCGGGAAGGGGGCTAACACCGGGGAGCTGTTTTTT
-	TRBV7-8	TRBJ1-5	-	CASSLVWVRGSNQPQHF	TGTGCCAGCAGCTTAGTTTGGGTTAGGGGGAGCAATCAGCCCCAGCATTTT
-	TRBV28	TRBJ2-4	TRBD2	CASSLWEGAKNIQYF	TGTGCCAGCAGCCTGTGGGAGGGAGCCAAAAACATTCAGTACTTC
-	TRBV19	TRBJ1-2	-	CASSPRETYGYTF	TGTGCCAGTAGTCCCCGGGAGACTTATGGCTACACCTTC
-	TRBV5-5	TRBJ1-1	-	CASSLVANTEAFF	TGTGCCAGCAGCTTGGTAGCTAACACTGAAGCTTTCTTT
-	TRBV27	TRBJ1-6	-	CASSLGEGNSPLHF	TGTGCCAGCAGTTTAGGGGAGGGTAATTCACCCCTCCACTTT
-	TRBV9	TRBJ1-6	TRBD1	CASSVVDRGNSPLHF	TGTGCCAGCAGCGTGGTGGACAGGGGTAATTCACCCCTCCACTTT